This T cell receptor beta chain was identified during a study of cytomegalovirus exposure and HLA in healthy donors. Study in general: Findings of an earlier analysis included roughly 110 million unique TCR beta sequences from 180 million or so T cells.

The table lists this clone with a few counts. Donors sampled were nominally healthy, though unrecorded immune exposures were likely. The PCR made use of 60 Vbeta and 13 Jbeta primers. Sequencing was performed with immunoSEQ multiplex PCR; in TCRdb, only in-frame clones are kept and a portion is missing. The data show 90,000 to 110,000 clones, with roughly three quarters seen just once and 3% to 3.5% held by the top ten. The specimen was PBMCs. The clonotype originates from a man aged 25 to 40 in good health and CMV-seronegative.

The CDR3 here is CASRRLAGLSTDTQYF. CDR3 DNA sequence: TGTGCCAGCAGACGGCTAGCGGGATTAAGTACAGATACGCAGTATTTT. This chain connects TRBV7-9 to TRBJ2-3; 9 nucleotides line up with TRBD2. V shed 6 bases, J shed 3 bases, and the junction held 10 bases outside the gene matches. CDR3 length equals 16 residues. Germline assignment: CDR1 SEHNR and CDR2 FQNEAQ (reference sequence).